The 10 T cell receptor beta chains below all came from one sample that was sequenced in a study of blood T cell repertoires in COVID-19. Assay used: immunoSEQ multiplex PCR; TCRdb lists only in-frame clones, some missing. The data show about 400,000 clones, with more than 75% seen just once and roughly 3.1% held by the top ten. The sequenced material came from peripheral blood. These receptors came from a human donor in a cohort sampled during active COVID-19.

CDR3 residues: CSASGRGNSPLHF. CDR3 bases: TGCAGTGCTAGTGGTAGGGGTAATTCACCCCTCCACTTT. J is TRBJ1-6 and V is TRBV20-1, with D tentatively TRBD1 (5 bases). The CDR3 consists of 13 residues. Between the trimmed V and J ends, which lost 3 bases and 6 bases, there was a span of 9 bases. Germline CDR1 is DFQATT and CDR2 is SNEGSKA (reference sequence).

The rearrangement links TRBV7-9 to TRBJ2-6; the match to TRBD1 covers 10 bases. V dropped 1 base and J dropped 3; count of bases not matched to a gene: 3. Germline lookup yields CDR1 SEHNR and CDR2 FQNEAQ (reference sequence). This CDR3 region has 17 residues. The CDR3 nucleotides read TGTGCCAGCAGCTTAGTGACAGGGGGCGTTGGGGCCAACGTCCTGACTTTC. Translation: CASSLVTGGVGANVLTF. The full variable domain, completed using reference TRBV7-9 and TRBJ2-6, is DTGVSQNPRHKITKRGQNVTFRCDPISEHNRLYWYRQTLGQGPEFLTYFQNEAQLEKSRLLSDRFSAERPKGSFSTLEIQRTEQGDSAMYLCASSLVTGGVGANVLTFGAGSRLTVL.

Worth noting for this clone: The junction shows a germline mismatch at one end, possibly a read error. The V gene is TRBV28, the J gene TRBJ1-6; TRBD1 agrees at 7 bases. This CDR3 has 12 amino acids. In germline, CDR1 is MDHEN, CDR2 SYDVKM. The CDR3, as DNA: TGTGCCAGCAGTCCTAGACAGGGACGGGGGAGCTTT. This gives the protein CASSPRQGRGSF.

With respect to this clone: The same CDR3 can be traced to other DNA sequences in this sample. This chain uses TRBV9 with TRBJ2-7; 10 nucleotides match TRBD2. J was trimmed by 3 bases and V by 0 bases; bases with no gene match: 0. The CDR3 is 14 residues long. Germline V gene data show CDR1 as SGDLS and CDR2 as YYNGEE. The CDR3 nucleotides are TGTGCCAGCAGCGTAGGGACTAGCGGCTACGAGCAGTACTTC. It codes for CASSVGTSGYEQYF.

The rearrangement links TRBV11-2 to TRBJ2-3, with 7 bases that match TRBD1. CDR3 size: 16 residues. Germline assignment: CDR1 SGHAT and CDR2 FQNNGV. Germline trimming cut 5 bases from V and 4 bases from J; bases unmatched to any gene: 12. This chain's CDR3 is CASSTRQGFGPDTQYF. CDR3 nucleotides: TGTGCCAGCAGCACCAGACAGGGCTTTGGACCAGATACGCAGTATTTT.

The chain is built from TRBV3-1 (or the pseudogene TRBV3-2) and TRBJ2-7; 7 nucleotides agree with TRBD2. The V gene's germline CDR1 is LGHDT and CDR2 YNNKEL (reference sequence). The CDR3 consists of 14 residues. Losses at the gene ends were 5 bases for V and 3 bases for J; bases not matched to a gene: 7. Here the CDR3 DNA reads TGTGCCAGCAGCAGCACTAGCGAAAGCTACGAGCAGTACTTC. Protein product: CASSSTSESYEQYF.

V usage is TRBV7-3 and J usage is TRBJ2-2; TRBD1 is a possible D gene (5 bases). CDR1 SGHTA and CDR2 FQGTGA come from the germline V gene. Trimming stripped 1 base from V and 6 bases from J, with 15 bases between. This CDR3 region has 16 residues. The CDR3 region has the DNA TGTGCCAGCAGCTTAATCCCCCTTCAGGGTCCCGGGGAGCTGTTTTTT. This encodes CASSLIPLQGPGELFF.

The CDR3 DNA is TGTGCCAGCAGCTTGGATTACAGGGCCACTGAAGCTTTCTTT. Its protein is CASSLDYRATEAFF. The chain links TRBV5-6 to TRBJ1-1, with D perhaps TRBD1 (6 bases). The V end was cut by 0 bases, the J end by 4 bases, with 10 bases between. This CDR3 has 14 amino acids. The germline V gene has CDR1 SGHDT and CDR2 YYEEEE.

The chain is built from TRBV2 and TRBJ1-4, with a possible D match to TRBD1 (6 bases). Looked up from germline, CDR1 is SNHLY and CDR2 is FYNNEI. Trimming removed 7 bases at V and 7 bases at J, with 16 bases between. The length of the CDR3 is 14 residues. The CDR3, as DNA: TGTGCCAGCAAGGGGGGGGCAGTGACTGAAAAACTGTTTTTT. As protein: CASKGGAVTEKLFF. Full variable domain (outside the CDR3, taken from reference TRBV2 and TRBJ1-4): EPEVTQTPSHQVTQMGQEVILRCVPISNHLYFYWYRQILGQKVEFLVSFYNNEISEKSEIFDDQFSVERPDGSNFTLKIRSTKLEDSAMYFCASKGGAVTEKLFFGSGTQLSVL.

The chain carries TRBV3-1 (or the pseudogene TRBV3-2) and TRBJ1-1, with TRBD1 as a possible D gene (5 bases). The CDR3 consists of 15 residues. The germline V and J ends were trimmed by 4 bases and 6 bases, with 18 bases remaining between them. Germline values: CDR1 LGHDT, CDR2 YNNKEL (reference sequence). CDR3 nucleotides: TGTGCCAGCAGCCCGGACCCTCGACAGAGCTCTGAAGCTTTCTTT. Encoded protein: CASSPDPRQSSEAFF.